This section outlines one T cell receptor (beta chain) sequence together with its context. Its matching antigen is unknown. cDNA came from roughly 0.53 to 1 ug RNA primed by random hexamers. The CDR3 of TCR beta was amplified by immunoSEQ multiplex PCR across 54 Vbeta and 13 Jbeta. Using its own MiXCR run on the immunoSEQ multiplex PCR reads, TCRdb lists one record per CDR3 protein. The sample lists some 240,000 distinct CDR3 sequences, about 96% occurring once. The data belong to a study of CD8 T cells in Susac syndrome. Study results and limitations: When the CD4+ T cell repertoires of patients with Susac syndrome were examined, they did not show any clonal expansion.

The CDR3 consists of 13 residues. Germline CDR1 SGHTA, CDR2 FQGTGA. V was pared by 2 bases and J by 5 bases, with 1 base of the junction left unmatched. TCR beta sequencing covered blood CD8+ and CD4+ T cells. The sequenced sample was CD4+ T cells from PBMCs. V is TRBV7-3 and J is TRBJ1-2, with 8 bases lining up with TRBD1. This receptor was identified in a human donor with Susac syndrome. The DNA of the CDR3 is TGTGCCAGCAGCTTAGGGACAGGATATGGCTACACCTTC. Residues: CASSLGTGYGYTF.